One and the same sample provided the 32 T cell receptor beta chains below, sequenced in a study of blood T cell repertoires in COVID-19. TCRdb's copy holds only in-frame clones and misses some; the assay was immunoSEQ multiplex PCR. In the table there are about 370,000 clones, 80% to 95% of which are singletons. The sample taken for sequencing was PBMCs or T cells enriched from blood (not recorded which). Receptors originate from a woman aged 40 to 50 who had been exposed to COVID-19.

The chain combines TRBV7-9 with TRBJ2-2, with a possible D match to TRBD2 (5 bases). Germline V gives CDR1 SEHNR, CDR2 FQNEAQ (reference sequence). CDR3 length: 18 amino acids. The V end was cut by 4 bases, the J end by 0 bases, with 18 bases between. CDR3 in DNA: TGTGCCAGCAGCTGGGGAGCGCTAGCAGATTCGAACACCGGGGAGCTGTTTTTT. It specifies CASSWGALADSNTGELFF.

The chain joins TRBV19 to TRBJ1-2; TRBD1 aligns across 11 bases. CDR1 is LNHDA, CDR2 SQIVND, per germline (reference sequence). The CDR3 sequence is 13 residues long. The junction had 6 bases not matched to a gene; V was cut back by 9 bases and J by 6 bases. The CDR3 coding sequence is TGTGCCAGCCGGGACAGGGGGAAACATGGCTACACCTTC. Its protein is CASRDRGKHGYTF.

J is TRBJ2-6 and V is TRBV5-4, with D possibly TRBD2 on 5 matching bases. Deletions cut 4 bases from V and 4 bases from J, with 9 bases between. The length of the CDR3 is 14 residues. Germline V gene sequence: CDR1 SGHNT, CDR2 YYREEE (reference sequence). The CDR3 DNA reads TGTGCCAGCAGCCCCGCGGGCGGGGCCAACGTCCTGACTTTC. This sequence encodes CASSPAGGANVLTF.

The chain couples TRBV11-3 to TRBJ1-2; maybe TRBD1 (6 bases). V gave up 0 bases and J gave up 5 bases, with 22 bases separating them. CDR3 length equals 18 residues. Germline V CDR1 and CDR2: SGHNT, YENEEA. Here the CDR3 DNA reads TGTGCCAGCAGCTTAGATCTCGGTGGTCTCAGGGGAAGATATGGCTACACCTTC. Translation gives CASSLDLGGLRGRYGYTF.

V is TRBV7-6 and J is TRBJ2-1; a possible D gene is TRBD1 (6 bases). In germline, CDR1 is SGHVS, CDR2 FNYEAQ. The CDR3 is 19 residues long. V lost 2 bases, J lost 6 bases, and 26 bases lay in between. CDR3 in amino acids: CASSLQSARGTGPGNEQFF. As DNA, the CDR3 is TGTGCCAGCAGCTTACAATCGGCACGGGGCACAGGGCCGGGCAATGAGCAGTTCTTC.

This clone has a single count. The chain is built from TRBV27 and TRBJ1-5; TRBD1 matches 9 bases. CDR3 length equals 16 residues. The J segment lost 5 bases and the V segment lost 4 bases, leaving 9 bases of the junction unmatched. CDR1 is MNHEY, CDR2 SMNVEV, per germline (reference sequence). CDR3 sequence: CASSSTPGTGYQPQHF. The CDR3 coding sequence is TGTGCCAGCAGTTCAACTCCAGGGACAGGGTATCAGCCCCAGCATTTT.

The chain couples TRBV4-1 to TRBJ2-2, with D possibly being TRBD1 (6 bases). The CDR3 runs to 14 residues. Trimming removed 0 bases from V and 5 bases from J, with 7 bases in between. Germline-derived CDR1 and CDR2 are MGHRA and YSYEKL. CDR3 region: CASSQDRGTGELFF. CDR3 coding DNA: TGCGCCAGCAGCCAAGACAGGGGAACCGGGGAGCTGTTTTTT.

The chain joins TRBV29-1 to TRBJ2-3, with a possible D match to TRBD2 (5 bases). Germline V gene lookup returns CDR1 SQVTM and CDR2 ANQGSEA. This CDR3 region has 13 residues. The CDR3 sequence is CGSGLLSTDTQYF. In DNA, the CDR3 is TGCGGCTCAGGACTCCTTAGCACAGATACGCAGTATTTT.

V gene TRBV11-2 combines with J gene TRBJ2-7; 8 bases agree with TRBD1. This CDR3 is 16 amino acids long. From germline, CDR1 is SGHAT and CDR2 FQNNGV. The V gene end was trimmed by 4 bases and the J gene end by 3 bases; junction bases not matched to a gene: 11. The DNA for the CDR3 is TGTGCCAGCAGCTCAGGACCCGGGACAGGAAACTACGAGCAGTACTTC. It is translated as CASSSGPGTGNYEQYF.

This rearrangement joins TRBV9 to TRBJ1-1; tentative D call: TRBD1 (6 bases). The germline V gene has CDR1 SGDLS and CDR2 YYNGEE. This CDR3 spans 14 amino acids. V gave up 4 bases and J gave up 6 bases, with 16 bases separating them. DNA for the CDR3: TGTGCCAGCAGCCCTACAGGGCTGGTGGCTGAAGCTTTCTTT. This translates into CASSPTGLVAEAFF. The full variable domain, completed using reference TRBV9 and TRBJ1-1, is DSGVTQTPKHLITATGQRVTLRCSPRSGDLSVYWYQQSLDQGLQFLIQYYNGEERAKGNILERFSAQQFPDLHSELNLSSLELGDSALYFCASSPTGLVAEAFFGQGTRLTVV.

This chain connects TRBV28 to TRBJ1-5; D is undetermined. The CDR3 is 14 residues long. Germline values: CDR1 MDHEN, CDR2 SYDVKM. V dropped 7 bases and J dropped 3 bases, with 13 bases sitting between them. The CDR3 spells CASTPGGLNQPQHF. In DNA form, the CDR3 reads TGTGCCAGCACCCCGGGCGGACTCAATCAGCCCCAGCATTTT.

The chain uses TRBV14 and TRBJ2-3; a possible D gene is TRBD2 (6 bases). Germline V gene lookup returns CDR1 SGHDN and CDR2 FVKESK. Trimming cost V 1 base and J 6 bases, with 11 bases left between them. This CDR3 is 14 amino acids long. This CDR3 is CASSQGLASDTQYF. The CDR3 DNA sequence: TGTGCCAGCAGCCAAGGGCTAGCGTCGGATACGCAGTATTTT.

This rearrangement joins TRBV2 to TRBJ2-5, with 8 bases matching TRBD2. The germline CDR1 and CDR2 sequences are SNHLY and FYNNEI. The trim removed 8 bases at V and 6 bases at J, leaving 8 bases unmatched. The CDR3 covers 13 residues. The CDR3: CASGPGLGKTQYF. CDR3 sequence (DNA): TGTGCCAGCGGACCGGGACTAGGAAAGACCCAGTACTTC.

The chain combines TRBV9 with TRBJ1-3; tentative D call: TRBD1 (5 bases). Trimming shortened V by 4 bases and J by 4 bases, and 9 bases separated the two germline ends. This CDR3 is built from 13 residues. Germline V gene sequence: CDR1 SGDLS, CDR2 YYNGEE. The CDR3 nucleotides read TGTGCCAGCAGCCGGGACTTGGGAAACACCATATATTTT. Its translation is CASSRDLGNTIYF. Full variable domain (remainder filled in from reference TRBV9 and TRBJ1-3): DSGVTQTPKHLITATGQRVTLRCSPRSGDLSVYWYQQSLDQGLQFLIQYYNGEERAKGNILERFSAQQFPDLHSELNLSSLELGDSALYFCASSRDLGNTIYFGEGSWLTVV.

This clone was detected only a few times. The chain joins TRBV7-8 to TRBJ2-3, with TRBD2 identical over 8 bases. Unmatched junction bases numbered 5, after V lost 1 base and J lost 8 bases. This CDR3 is built from 14 residues. From germline, CDR1 is SGHVS and CDR2 FQNEAQ. In DNA, the CDR3 is TGTGCCAGCAGCTTAGTCATCCGGGGGGGTACGCAGTATTTT. Its protein is CASSLVIRGGTQYF. The complete variable domain, with remaining parts taken from reference TRBV7-8 and TRBJ2-3, reads GAGVSQSPRYKVAKRGQDVALRCDPISGHVSLFWYQQALGQGPEFLTYFQNEAQLDKSGLPSDRFFAERPEGSVSTLKIQRTQQEDSAVYLCASSLVIRGGTQYFGPGTRLTVL.

The chain carries TRBV7-9 and TRBJ1-1; D may be TRBD1 (6 bases). There are 15 residues in the CDR3. With 3 bases removed from V and 0 bases from J, the gap between germline ends came to 11 bases. Germline V gene lookup returns CDR1 SEHNR and CDR2 FQNEAQ (reference sequence). The CDR3 DNA is TGTGCCAGCAGCTTCATGTCAGGGGTGAACACTGAAGCTTTCTTT. Its protein is CASSFMSGVNTEAFF. The full variable domain, with the rest looked up from reference TRBV7-9 and TRBJ1-1, is DTGVSQNPRHKITKRGQNVTFRCDPISEHNRLYWYRQTLGQGPEFLTYFQNEAQLEKSRLLSDRFSAERPKGSFSTLEIQRTEQGDSAMYLCASSFMSGVNTEAFFGQGTRLTVV.

V is TRBV19 and J is TRBJ2-2; maybe TRBD2 (5 bases). Between the trimmed V and J ends, which lost 5 bases and 0 bases, there was a span of 10 bases. CDR3 size: 15 residues. Looked up from germline, CDR1 is LNHDA and CDR2 is SQIVND (reference sequence). The CDR3 bases are TGTGCCAGTAGTCGGGGAGACGCGAACACCGGGGAGCTGTTTTTT. Translation gives CASSRGDANTGELFF. The full variable domain, completed using reference TRBV19 and TRBJ2-2, is DGGITQSPKYLFRKEGQNVTLSCEQNLNHDAMYWYRQDPGQGLRLIYYSQIVNDFQKGDIAEGYSVSREKKESFPLTVTSAQKNPTAFYLCASSRGDANTGELFFGEGSRLTVL.

V gene TRBV2 combines with J gene TRBJ2-5; D perhaps matches TRBD1 (6 bases). Per the germline V gene, CDR1 is SNHLY and CDR2 is FYNNEI. The CDR3 sequence is 13 residues long. The germline V and J ends were trimmed by 9 bases and 1 base, with 12 bases remaining between them. DNA for the CDR3: TGTGCCAGTTCACGGGACATCCAAGAGACCCAGTACTTC. The encoded protein is CASSRDIQETQYF. Full variable domain (rest looked up from reference TRBV2 and TRBJ2-5): EPEVTQTPSHQVTQMGQEVILRCVPISNHLYFYWYRQILGQKVEFLVSFYNNEISEKSEIFDDQFSVERPDGSNFTLKIRSTKLEDSAMYFCASSRDIQETQYFGPGTRLLVL.

The V and J genes are TRBV5-1 and TRBJ2-1, with 8 nucleotides matching TRBD2. The germline V gene encodes CDR1 SGHRS and CDR2 YFSETQ. CDR3 length equals 16 residues. After removal of 2 bases from V and 1 base from J, the junction contained 5 bases not matched to a gene. The CDR3, as DNA: TGCGCCAGCAGCTTCCCCCCGGGGGGGTCCTACAATGAGCAGTTCTTC. This gives the protein CASSFPPGGSYNEQFF.

This chain connects TRBV4-1 to TRBJ1-1; a possible D gene is TRBD1 (6 bases). The CDR3 spans 14 residues. The V gene's germline CDR1 is MGHRA and CDR2 YSYEKL. Trimming stripped 4 bases from V and 6 bases from J, with 15 bases between. CDR3 sequence reads: CASSPIRDMAEAFF. The CDR3 nucleotides are TGCGCCAGCAGCCCGATAAGGGACATGGCTGAAGCTTTCTTT.

The rearrangement uses TRBV30 and TRBJ1-1; D call uncertain. V gave up 4 bases and J gave up 5 bases, with 23 bases separating them. The germline V gene has CDR1 GTSNPN and CDR2 SVGIG (reference sequence). The CDR3 extends over 16 amino acids. CDR3 coding DNA: TGTGCCTGGATCGATCCAACAGACACTTTTAAAACTGAAGCTTTCTTT. Translation gives CAWIDPTDTFKTEAFF.

This chain joins TRBV2 and TRBJ2-5, with D uncertain. This CDR3 region has 12 residues. CDR1 is SNHLY, CDR2 FYNNEI, per germline. Trimming took 6 bases from V and 5 from J, leaving 10 bases between them. CDR3 amino acids: CASRYLRETQYF. The CDR3 DNA follows: TGTGCCAGCAGGTATTTGAGGGAGACCCAGTACTTC.

The chain joins TRBV27 to TRBJ1-2; D is possibly TRBD1 (5 bases). CDR3 length: 13 residues. The germline V gene encodes CDR1 MNHEY and CDR2 SMNVEV (reference sequence). Between the trimmed V and J ends, which lost 4 bases and 8 bases, there was a span of 14 bases. The CDR3 nucleotides read TGTGCCAGCAGTTCGCAGCCGGGGGGAGGCTACACCTTC. Protein: CASSSQPGGGYTF.

This chain connects TRBV2 to TRBJ1-5; D is uncertain. The CDR3 extends over 15 amino acids. Trimming removed 2 bases from V and 4 bases from J, with 12 bases in between. Germline CDR1 reads SNHLY; CDR2 reads FYNNEI. CDR3 sequence: CASSESVGKNQPQHF. CDR3 nucleotide sequence: TGTGCCAGCAGTGAATCCGTTGGCAAGAATCAGCCCCAGCATTTT. Supplemented by reference TRBV2 and TRBJ1-5, the full variable domain reads EPEVTQTPSHQVTQMGQEVILRCVPISNHLYFYWYRQILGQKVEFLVSFYNNEISEKSEIFDDQFSVERPDGSNFTLKIRSTKLEDSAMYFCASSESVGKNQPQHFGDGTRLSIL.

This clone was found once. The chain is built from TRBV3-1 (or the pseudogene TRBV3-2) and TRBJ2-5, with unresolved D. The CDR3 contains 14 residues. Germline CDR1 reads LGHDT; CDR2 reads YNNKEL (reference sequence). Trimming stripped 4 bases from V and 4 bases from J, with 13 bases between. In DNA form, the CDR3 reads TGTGCCAGCAGCCTGGGCCACCCGAGAGAGACCCAGTACTTC. It specifies CASSLGHPRETQYF.

The rearrangement joins TRBV10-3 to TRBJ1-2; D is uncertain. Germline-derived CDR1 and CDR2 are ENHRY and SYGVKD. The CDR3 spans 14 residues. Between the trimmed V and J ends, which lost 2 bases and 6 bases, there was a span of 13 bases. Written as DNA, the CDR3 is TGTGCCATCAGTGAGGGTCCTAGGTCGGATGGCTACACCTTC. This gives the protein CAISEGPRSDGYTF.

The rearrangement joins TRBV24-1 to TRBJ2-1, with 12 bases aligning to TRBD1. J was trimmed by 3 bases and V by 9 bases; bases with no gene match: 5. CDR1 and CDR2 from the germline V gene are KGHDR and SFDVKD. The CDR3 consists of 15 residues. The CDR3: CATLGTGGDYNEQFF. For the CDR3, the DNA is TGTGCCACCCTTGGGACAGGGGGCGACTACAATGAGCAGTTCTTC.

J is TRBJ2-3 and V is TRBV29-1, with a weak D call TRBD2 (6 bases). Trimming stripped 2 bases from V and 6 bases from J, with 12 bases between. Germline CDR1 is SQVTM and CDR2 is ANQGSEA. The CDR3 is 13 residues long. The CDR3 DNA reads TGCAGCGTTGAAACAGGAGGGTGGGATACGCAGTATTTT. Translating gives CSVETGGWDTQYF.

The chain is built from TRBV19 and TRBJ2-1; D may be TRBD2 (5 bases). CDR1 is LNHDA, CDR2 SQIVND, per germline (reference sequence). Trimming pared 11 bases from V and 0 bases from J, leaving 11 bases between. This CDR3 has 13 amino acids. CDR3 region: CAVKGSSYNEQFF. The CDR3 region has the DNA TGTGCCGTTAAAGGGAGCTCCTACAATGAGCAGTTCTTC.

The chain carries TRBV14 and TRBJ2-2, with D tentatively TRBD1 (5 bases). Trimming left V 4 bases short and J 4 bases short, with 16 bases between. CDR1 is SGHDN, CDR2 FVKESK, per germline. This CDR3 region has 16 residues. The CDR3 region has the DNA TGTGCCAGCAGCCGGGCAACAGGTCGCGGCACCGGGGAGCTGTTTTTT. This encodes CASSRATGRGTGELFF.

This clone was detected once. The V and J genes are TRBV19 and TRBJ2-7, with 7 bases lining up with TRBD1. Unmatched junction bases numbered 12, after V lost 6 bases and J lost 4 bases. The CDR3 runs to 15 residues. The germline V gene has CDR1 LNHDA and CDR2 SQIVND (reference sequence). CDR3 DNA sequence: TGTGCCAGTAGCCCCATGACAGGGCAGGGGTACGAGCAGTACTTC. Translation: CASSPMTGQGYEQYF.

The chain is built from TRBV11-3 and TRBJ1-1; 9 nucleotides agree with TRBD1. Germline values: CDR1 SGHNT, CDR2 YENEEA. The ends lost 4 bases at V and 0 bases at J; junction bases unmatched: 3. The CDR3 length is 15 residues. The CDR3 DNA reads TGTGCCAGCAGCTCGGGACAGGGACTGAACACTGAAGCTTTCTTT. It yields the protein CASSSGQGLNTEAFF.